The source of this T cell receptor beta chain is a study of CD8+ T cells in alopecia areata (dated by TCRdb to 2017 to 2018). Regarding the complete study: The treated patients, all with moderate-to-severe alopecia areata, were enrolled in an open-label pilot trial of oral tofacitinib given at 5 to 10 mg twice daily. Patients stayed on tofacitinib for 6 to 18 months and then had 6 months of follow-up off drug so that delayed response and recurrence could be assessed. For the treated patients, the SALT score, which quantifies what percentage of scalp surface area is affected, served as the measure of disease severity. High-throughput TCRbeta sequencing was used to examine T cell clonal expansion in alopecia areata in both the C3H/HeJ mouse model and human patients. Human TCRbeta sequencing covered scalp tissue and sorted CD4+ and CD8+ peripheral blood T cells from patchy and totalis/universalis alopecia areata patients and healthy controls. Tofacitinib-treated patients had biopsies at baseline and at 4 and 24 weeks of treatment, with a later scalp biopsy in several patients. Clonality in the scalp was compared among normal scalp (n=4), patchy alopecia areata scalp (n=8), and alopecia totalis/universalis scalp (n=8). RNA was extracted with the PAXgene miRNA kit for fixed scalp, the miRNeasy kit for PBMCs, and the RNeasy kit for mouse skin. TCRbeta CDR3 regions were amplified by immunoSEQ multiplex PCR with 35 Vbeta forward and 13 Jbeta reverse primers.

Taken from cysteine to phenylalanine, the CDR3 has 14 residues. CDR3 DNA only is kept here, 42 bases in frame from base 1. The germline V gene provides CDR1 SNHLY and CDR2 FYNNEI. Compared with germline, V lacks 6 bases and J lacks 0 bases; bases without a gene match: 1. Study-wide conclusions, independent of this receptor: Shared TCR sequences between patients were less evident than in mice, which may be partly attributable to HLA diversity in the patient population. Because the treated cohort was small and had just a single nonresponder, larger studies are needed to establish links between baseline CD8+ expansion and response. Scalp TCR repertoire analysis is complicated because resident alphabeta T cells in normal human skin are also sequenced, whereas mouse skin is dominated by gammadelta T cells. Compared with normal scalp, lesional scalp, particularly in alopecia totalis/universalis, had higher clonality and more expanded CD8+ clones, which suggests antigenic drive. Tofacitinib significantly decreased scalp clonality and the number of expanded CD8+ clones among the top 100 scalp clones. During tofacitinib treatment, many expanded lesional clones remained in scalp and blood, and this persistence may partly explain relapse after treatment is stopped.

The treatment or condition tag for this specimen amounts to: oral pan-JAK inhibitor, 5-10 mg twice daily. Peripheral blood and lesional scalp punch biopsies were obtained from patients with alopecia areata. PBMCs were separated by density centrifugation and stained for CD3, CD4 and CD8, after which CD4+ and CD8+ T cells were sorted on a FACSAria. Preparation of the library involved the immunoSEQ multiplex PCR assay. To provide template for TCR sequencing, every sample had RNA extracted and reverse transcribed into cDNA. First-strand cDNA was synthesized using SuperScript III with a 2:1 mix of oligo-dT and random hexamers. Amplification bias was assessed with a synthetic immune receptor repertoire, and residual bias was removed computationally. The authors processed their data as follows. After raw reads were preprocessed to remove errors, the CDR3 was defined following IMGT conventions as running from the conserved cysteine to phenylalanine. Clonality was computed by normalizing Shannon entropy by log2 of the number of productive unique TCRs and subtracting the result from 1. Scalp TCRbeta sequences were cross-referenced with sorted blood CD4 and CD8 repertoires so that the CD4 or CD8 identity of scalp clones could be inferred. As stored in TCRdb, this immuneACCESS dataset retains in-frame rearrangements with V and J assigned. A fraction of the clones does not appear; measured against another copy, unresolved V genes explain less than half of the discrepancy, and the remainder lacks a known reason. From that table come the V and J calls and clone size; the DNA was used to work out D and trimming. The sample profile shows 200,000 to 250,000 clones; 35% to 40% of them were found once. The top ten clonotypes cover 0.48% of the sample.

Comment on this clone: The specificity of this receptor is unknown. It has no much larger one-base neighbor in the sample; base qualities were not kept.

The sequencing here drew on CD4+ T cells sorted from blood, taken between weeks 30 and 35, from a patient treated with tofacitinib. The chain is made from TRBV2 and TRBJ2-3; 9 of the junction bases match TRBD1. The receptor's source is a human donor with alopecia areata. This receptor carries the CDR3 CASRGQGSTDTQYF. The bases are TGTGCCAGCAGGGGACAGGGAAGCACAGATACGCAGTATTTT.